The 6 T cell receptor beta chains below come from one sample, sequenced in a study of T cells during gluten challenge in celiac disease. Lineage-negative, tetramer-binding CD3+ CD4+ cells lacking CD45RA and CD62L but expressing integrin beta7 were gated. TCRdb ran MiXCR on the 5' RACE reads and lists one entry per CDR3 protein. Its table records approximately 70 distinct CDR3 sequences. The specimen was gluten-specific CD4+ T cells sorted from blood using tetramers, collected at baseline or on day 6, 14 or 28 of gluten challenge (not recorded which). All receptors derive from a female donor with celiac disease.

This chain joins TRBV29-1 and TRBJ2-6; no definite D call. V was shortened by 4 bases and J by 4 bases, with 5 bases between the two germline ends. The CDR3 spans 12 residues. The germline gives CDR1 SQVTM, CDR2 ANQGSEA. The CDR3 loop is CSVGSGANVLTF. For the CDR3, the DNA is TGCAGCGTTGGGTCCGGGGCCAACGTCCTGACTTTC.

The chain carries TRBV29-1 and TRBJ2-3; TRBD2 aligns across 14 bases. The CDR3 is 18 residues long. CDR1 is SQVTM, CDR2 ANQGSEA, per germline. With 4 bases clipped from V and 5 bases from J, the junction kept 14 bases outside the gene matches. The CDR3 reads CSVVRLAGGPGDLDTQYF. CDR3 bases: TGCAGCGTTGTACGACTAGCGGGGGGGCCGGGTGATCTAGATACGCAGTATTTT.

The V and J genes are TRBV20-1 and TRBJ1-2; D call uncertain. Trimming shortened V by 1 base and J by 7 bases, and 13 bases separated the two germline ends. The CDR3 extends over 13 amino acids. Germline V gives CDR1 DFQATT, CDR2 SNEGSKA (reference sequence). CDR3 DNA sequence: TGCAGTGCTAGAGTCAGCATGCTGAGTGGCTACACCTTC. It yields the protein CSARVSMLSGYTF.

This clonotype was recorded only once. V gene TRBV5-5 combines with J gene TRBJ2-7, with TRBD1 matching 7 bases. The CDR3 spans 16 residues. V trimming: 3 bases; J trimming: 0 bases; junction bases outside the gene matches: 9. CDR1 SGHKS and CDR2 YYEKEE come from the germline V gene (reference sequence). CDR3 bases: TGTGCCAGCAGCTCCCGAGGGACAGATGGCTCCTACGAGCAGTACTTC. Its protein is CASSSRGTDGSYEQYF.

This clonotype is termed hyperexpanded (1% or more). The V gene is TRBV29-1, the J gene TRBJ2-5, with 7 bases aligning to TRBD1. CDR1 SQVTM and CDR2 ANQGSEA come from the germline V gene. The ends lost 4 bases at V and 5 bases at J; junction bases unmatched: 4. The CDR3 loop spans 12 amino acids. CDR3 residues: CSVATGWETQYF. As DNA, the CDR3 is TGCAGCGTTGCGACAGGGTGGGAGACCCAGTACTTC.

This clonotype was observed a handful of times. The chain is built from TRBV28 and TRBJ1-1; maybe TRBD1 (6 bases). V was trimmed by 7 bases and J by 11 bases, leaving 20 bases between them. The germline V gene encodes CDR1 MDHEN and CDR2 SYDVKM. The CDR3 has 13 amino acids. Here the CDR3 reads CASTPPQGRRAFF. In nucleotides, the CDR3 is TGTGCCAGCACCCCACCCCAGGGGCGCAGGGCTTTCTTT. Drawing the rest from reference TRBV28 and TRBJ1-1, the complete variable domain is DVKVTQSSRYLVKRTGEKVFLECVQDMDHENMFWYRQDPGLGLRLIYFSYDVKMKEKGDIPEGYSVSREKKERFSLILESASTNQTSMYLCASTPPQGRRAFFGQGTRLTVV.